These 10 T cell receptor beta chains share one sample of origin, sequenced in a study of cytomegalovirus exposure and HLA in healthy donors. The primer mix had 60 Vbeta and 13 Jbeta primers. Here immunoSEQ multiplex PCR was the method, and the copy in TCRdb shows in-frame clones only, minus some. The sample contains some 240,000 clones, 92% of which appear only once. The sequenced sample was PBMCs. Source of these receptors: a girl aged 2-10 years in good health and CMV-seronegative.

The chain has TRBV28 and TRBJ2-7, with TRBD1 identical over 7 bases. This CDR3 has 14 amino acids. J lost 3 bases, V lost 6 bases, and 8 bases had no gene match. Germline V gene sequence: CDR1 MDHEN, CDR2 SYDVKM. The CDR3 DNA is TGTGCCAGCAGACTACAGGGGTCCGTCTACGAGCAGTACTTC. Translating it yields CASRLQGSVYEQYF.

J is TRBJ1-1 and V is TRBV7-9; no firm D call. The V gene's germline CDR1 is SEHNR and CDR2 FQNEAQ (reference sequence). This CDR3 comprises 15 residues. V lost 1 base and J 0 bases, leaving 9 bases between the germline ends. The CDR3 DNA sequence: TGTGCCAGCAGCTTAGTGGGAGGGTTGAACACTGAAGCTTTCTTT. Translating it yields CASSLVGGLNTEAFF. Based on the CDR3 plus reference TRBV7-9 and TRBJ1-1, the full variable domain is DTGVSQNPRHKITKRGQNVTFRCDPISEHNRLYWYRQTLGQGPEFLTYFQNEAQLEKSRLLSDRFSAERPKGSFSTLEIQRTEQGDSAMYLCASSLVGGLNTEAFFGQGTRLTVV.

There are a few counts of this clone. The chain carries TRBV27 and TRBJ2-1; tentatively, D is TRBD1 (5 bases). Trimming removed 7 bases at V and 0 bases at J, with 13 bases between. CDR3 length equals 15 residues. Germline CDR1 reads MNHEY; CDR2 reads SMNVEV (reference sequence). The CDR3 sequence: CASMTQGLSYNEQFF. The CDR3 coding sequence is TGTGCCAGCATGACGCAGGGCCTCTCCTACAATGAGCAGTTCTTC.

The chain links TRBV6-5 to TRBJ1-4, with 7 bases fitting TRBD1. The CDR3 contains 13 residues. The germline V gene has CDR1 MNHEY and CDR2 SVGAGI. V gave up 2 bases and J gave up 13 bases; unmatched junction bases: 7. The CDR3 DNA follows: TGTGCCAGCAGTTACGACAGGGTTGGTCGACTGTTTTTT. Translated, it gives CASSYDRVGRLFF.

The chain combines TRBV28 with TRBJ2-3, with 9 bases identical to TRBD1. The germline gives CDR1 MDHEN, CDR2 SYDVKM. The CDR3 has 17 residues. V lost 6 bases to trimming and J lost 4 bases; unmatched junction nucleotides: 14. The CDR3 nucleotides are TGTGCCAGCAGCCAAATTCCGGGACAGGGCGTTTCAGATACGCAGTATTTT. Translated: CASSQIPGQGVSDTQYF.

The CDR3 reads CASSTGQGEEKLFF. The CDR3 coding sequence is TGTGCCAGCAGTACAGGACAGGGTGAAGAAAAACTGTTTTTT. The genes are TRBV2 and TRBJ1-4; 8 bases map to TRBD1. The germline V gene encodes CDR1 SNHLY and CDR2 FYNNEI. This CDR3 is 14 amino acids long. Losses at the gene ends were 5 bases for V and 8 bases for J; bases not matched to a gene: 7.

CDR3 in DNA: TGTGCCAGCAGTTCACAGGGGAAACAGCCCCAGCATTTT. It codes for CASSSQGKQPQHF. V and J are TRBV6-5 and TRBJ1-5, with 7 bases matching TRBD1. This CDR3 is built from 13 residues. Germline values: CDR1 MNHEY, CDR2 SVGAGI. Trimming at V came to 4 bases and at J to 7 bases, leaving 4 bases not matched to a gene.

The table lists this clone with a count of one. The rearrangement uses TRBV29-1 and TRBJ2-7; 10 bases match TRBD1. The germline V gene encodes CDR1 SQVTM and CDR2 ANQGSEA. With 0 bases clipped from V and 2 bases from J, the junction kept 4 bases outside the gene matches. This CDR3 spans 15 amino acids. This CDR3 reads CSVEDRDRGTYEQYF. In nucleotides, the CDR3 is TGCAGCGTTGAAGATCGGGACAGGGGCACCTACGAGCAGTACTTC.

CDR3 bases: TGTGCCTGGAGCCAACCACAGGGTGATTGGAGAAATTCACCCCTCCACTTT. This translates into CAWSQPQGDWRNSPLHF. This chain joins TRBV30 and TRBJ1-6; tentative D call: TRBD1 (6 bases). Germline loops: CDR1 GTSNPN, CDR2 SVGIG (reference sequence). Trimming cost V 3 bases and J 7 bases, with 22 bases left between them. This CDR3 has 17 residues.

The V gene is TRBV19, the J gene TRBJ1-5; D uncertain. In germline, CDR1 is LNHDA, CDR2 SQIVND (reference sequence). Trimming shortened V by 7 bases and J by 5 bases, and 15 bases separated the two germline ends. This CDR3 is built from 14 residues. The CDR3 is CASTSPGKDQPQHF. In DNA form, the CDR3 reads TGTGCCAGTACCTCGCCGGGAAAAGATCAGCCCCAGCATTTT.